This passage covers 10 T cell receptor beta chains from one sample sequenced in a study of T cell responses to AZD1222 COVID-19 vaccine. Data came from immunoSEQ multiplex PCR; TCRdb stores just in-frame clones and leaves some out. The repertoire consists of more than 150,000 clones, with roughly nine tenths occurring once and the leading ten covering 1.3%. Here the sequenced sample was peripheral blood, taken 28 days after the second AZD1222 dose. The receptor set was obtained from an adult who received the AZD1222 COVID-19 vaccine.

This clone was recorded once. The rearrangement joins TRBV14 to TRBJ1-3; the D gene is possibly TRBD1 (6 bases). From germline, CDR1 is SGHDN and CDR2 FVKESK. The CDR3 totals 17 residues. Trimming left V 2 bases short and J 5 bases short, with 19 bases between. CDR3 sequence: CASSQKAPQGRRNTIYF. The CDR3 coding sequence is TGTGCCAGCAGCCAAAAAGCCCCACAGGGAAGGCGAAACACCATATATTTT. The whole variable domain, remainder taken from reference TRBV14 and TRBJ1-3, is EAGVTQFPSHSVIEKGQTVTLRCDPISGHDNLYWYRRVMGKEIKFLLHFVKESKQDESGMPNNRFLAERTGGTYSTLKVQPAELEDSGVYFCASSQKAPQGRRNTIYFGEGSWLTVV.

J is TRBJ2-2 and V is TRBV18; maybe TRBD2 (6 bases). This CDR3 has 17 amino acids. V was trimmed by 0 bases and J by 3 bases, leaving 14 bases between them. Germline lookup yields CDR1 KGHSH and CDR2 LQKENI. This chain's CDR3 is CASSPPVLRRDTGELFF. CDR3 sequence (DNA): TGTGCCAGCTCACCACCGGTTCTAAGGAGGGACACCGGGGAGCTGTTTTTT. The variable domain in full, completed from reference TRBV18 and TRBJ2-2, reads NAGVMQNPRHLVRRRGQEARLRCSPMKGHSHVYWYRQLPEEGLKFMVYLQKENIIDESGMPKERFSAEFPKEGPSILRIQQVVRGDSAAYFCASSPPVLRRDTGELFFGEGSRLTVL.

V usage is TRBV5-1 and J usage is TRBJ1-6; the match to TRBD1 covers 7 bases. There are 14 residues in the CDR3. V was pared by 0 bases and J by 10 bases, with 4 bases of the junction left unmatched. From germline, CDR1 is SGHRS and CDR2 YFSETQ. Written as DNA, the CDR3 is TGCGCCAGCAGCTTGGCCACAGGGGCCTCACCCCTCCACTTT. Translating gives CASSLATGASPLHF.

This clone was seen more than once but under ten times. This rearrangement joins TRBV4-3 to TRBJ2-7, with 11 bases that match TRBD1. The V and J ends lost 0 bases and 3 bases, in that order; junction bases with no gene match: 4. The CDR3 has 16 residues. CDR1 is LGHNA and CDR2 is YSLEER in the germline V gene. The CDR3 is CASSQEPGTGGYEQYF. CDR3 in DNA: TGCGCCAGCAGCCAAGAGCCCGGGACAGGGGGCTACGAGCAGTACTTC.

The genes are TRBV10-3 and TRBJ2-1, with TRBD2 identical over 7 bases. Germline V CDR1 and CDR2: ENHRY, SYGVKD. The CDR3 loop spans 14 amino acids. Trimming cost V 8 bases and J 5 bases; bases outside gene matches: 9. As DNA, the CDR3 is TGTGCCATCGAAGGCGGGAGAGGGAACAATGAGCAGTTCTTC. Encoded protein: CAIEGGRGNNEQFF.

The rearrangement links TRBV6-5 to TRBJ2-1, with D maybe TRBD1 (6 bases). Trimming took off 8 bases at V and 4 bases at J, with 15 bases between the two ends. Germline V CDR1 and CDR2: MNHEY, SVGAGI. This CDR3 has 14 amino acids. In DNA form, the CDR3 reads TGTGCCAGCCCGCCCCGACAGGTTTACAATGAGCAGTTCTTC. The encoded protein is CASPPRQVYNEQFF.

The V call is TRBV4-2, the J call TRBJ2-2; D tentatively fits TRBD1 or TRBD2 (6 bases each). Germline loops: CDR1 LGHNA, CDR2 YNFKEQ. Trimming shortened V by 5 bases and J by 8 bases, and 15 bases separated the two germline ends. CDR3 length: 14 amino acids. Written as DNA, the CDR3 is TGTGCCAGCAGCTGGGGGCAGGGAGGAGGGGAGCTGTTTTTT. Amino acid sequence: CASSWGQGGGELFF.

The rearrangement links TRBV6-4 to TRBJ1-2; D not certain. V was shortened by 2 bases and J by 5 bases, with 9 bases between the two germline ends. The germline CDR1 and CDR2 sequences are MRHNA and SNTAGT. The CDR3 has 13 residues. The DNA of the CDR3 is TGTGCCAGCAGTGACAGGGCGGGGTATGGCTACACCTTC. Translation gives CASSDRAGYGYTF.

This chain links TRBV11-2 with TRBJ1-5; D unclear. In germline, CDR1 is SGHAT, CDR2 FQNNGV. CDR3 length: 15 residues. V lost 2 bases and J lost 1, with 9 bases in between. CDR3 residues: CASSLNPESNQPQHF. The CDR3 nucleotides are TGTGCCAGCAGCTTAAACCCTGAAAGCAATCAGCCCCAGCATTTT.

The rearrangement joins TRBV9 to TRBJ2-1; 8 bases align to TRBD1. The CDR3 sequence is 16 residues long. V was clipped by 0 bases and J by 6 bases; unmatched bases: 8. Germline values: CDR1 SGDLS, CDR2 YYNGEE. For the CDR3, the DNA is TGTGCCAGCAGCGTAGGGCCTCCGGGACAGGTCAATGAGCAGTTCTTC. Protein product: CASSVGPPGQVNEQFF.